The rows below give T cell receptor beta chains drawn from one sample of a study of cytomegalovirus exposure and HLA in healthy donors. Data came from immunoSEQ multiplex PCR; TCRdb stores just in-frame clones and leaves some out. The sample totals 55,000 to 75,000 clones. The sample comprised PBMCs. These receptors were collected from a male donor in good health and CMV-seronegative. The CDR3 runs from the conserved cysteine through the conserved F or W. A D gene is named only where the DNA matches it firmly.

CDR3nt	CDR3aa	v_gene	j_gene	d_gene
TGTGCCAGTACCCTCCGGTCCCCGCGTCGGAATGAGCAGTTCTTC	CASTLRSPRRNEQFF	TRBV19	TRBJ2-1	-
TGTGCCAGCGGCAGGAACACTGAAGCTTTCTTT	CASGRNTEAFF	TRBV28	TRBJ1-1	-
TGTGCCAGCAGCCCGGGAATATACGAGCAGTACTTC	CASSPGIYEQYF	TRBV11-1	TRBJ2-7	-
TGTGCCAGCAGCTTGATAAGCTCCGACAATGAGCAGTTCTTC	CASSLISSDNEQFF	TRBV5-6	TRBJ2-1	-
TGCGCCAGCAGCCAAACCCCGGGACAGGGGGGAACCGGGGAGCTGTTTTTT	CASSQTPGQGGTGELFF	TRBV4-3	TRBJ2-2	TRBD1
TGTGCCAGCAGCAAAGACACCCCTAGCGGGGGGGCCAATGAGCAGTTCTTC	CASSKDTPSGGANEQFF	TRBV21-1	TRBJ2-1	-
TGTGCCAGCAGCTTAGCTGGGACTAGCGGGATCGTATACGAGCAGTACTTC	CASSLAGTSGIVYEQYF	TRBV7-8	TRBJ2-7	TRBD2
TGTGCCAGCAGTTATACTACTCAGAGGGCGCTCTACGAGCAGTACTTC	CASSYTTQRALYEQYF	TRBV7-2	TRBJ2-7	-
TGTGCCAGTAGTTTTAACAGGGGAAGGGAAAACATTCAGTACTTC	CASSFNRGRENIQYF	TRBV19	TRBJ2-4	TRBD1
TGTGCCTGGAGTGTGATGGCGGGAGGTGAGACCCAGTACTTC	CAWSVMAGGETQYF	TRBV30	TRBJ2-5	TRBD2
TGTGCCAGCAGCTTGGTTTTGACGGCCAGGGTGGCTAACTATGGCTACACCTTC	CASSLVLTARVANYGYTF	TRBV5-8	TRBJ1-2	-
TGTGCCAGCAGTGACACAGGACAGGGCCACACTGAAGCTTTCTTT	CASSDTGQGHTEAFF	TRBV6-1	TRBJ1-1	TRBD1
TGCGCCAGCTATCGGGGACAGGGAAGCTACGAGCAGTACTTC	CASYRGQGSYEQYF	TRBV5-1	TRBJ2-7	TRBD1
TGTGCCACCAAGGGACTAGCGGTCGCCTACGAGCAGTACTTC	CATKGLAVAYEQYF	TRBV27	TRBJ2-7	TRBD2
TGTGCCAGCTTACACAGGGCAGCCTACGGCTACACCTTC	CASLHRAAYGYTF	TRBV28	TRBJ1-2	-
TGTGCCAGCAGGCTCAGCGGGGGGTCTGTAGATACGCAGTATTTT	CASRLSGGSVDTQYF	TRBV25-1	TRBJ2-3	TRBD2
TGTGCCAGTAGTATATTGAGCGGGGGGACCTACGAGCAGTACTTC	CASSILSGGTYEQYF	TRBV19	TRBJ2-7	TRBD2
TGCGCCAGCGCTGTGGGGCGGGATACGCAGTATTTT	CASAVGRDTQYF	TRBV5-1	TRBJ2-3	-
TGTGCCGGGAAGGGCAGCGGCACTGAAGCTTTCTTT	CAGKGSGTEAFF	TRBV30	TRBJ1-1	-
TGTGCCAGCAGCTCGACTAGCGGGAGAATGACCGGGGAGCTGTTTTTT	CASSSTSGRMTGELFF	TRBV7-2	TRBJ2-2	TRBD2
TGTGCCAGCAGCTCAGGGTTCTCTGGGGCCAACGTCCTGACTTTC	CASSSGFSGANVLTF	TRBV7-3	TRBJ2-6	-
TGCGCCAGCAGCCAATCCGGGACAGGGCCCTTTGCAACTAATGAAAAACTGTTTTTT	CASSQSGTGPFATNEKLFF	TRBV4-3	TRBJ1-4	TRBD1
TGTGCCAGCAGCTTAGGGGTCTACGAGCAGTACTTC	CASSLGVYEQYF	TRBV5-6	TRBJ2-7	-
TGCGCCAGCAGCCAATCCACAGGGTCGGTTGGCTACACCTTC	CASSQSTGSVGYTF	TRBV4-1	TRBJ1-2	-
TGTGCCAGCAGCATAGGACTAGCCGGTGAGCAGTTCTTC	CASSIGLAGEQFF	TRBV7-6	TRBJ2-1	TRBD2
TGTGCCAGCAGCTTCCCCGGGACACGCGTATATTTT	CASSFPGTRVYF	TRBV7-9	TRBJ1-3	-
TGTGCCAGTAGTATAGCGGGGGACAACTATGGCTACACCTTC	CASSIAGDNYGYTF	TRBV19	TRBJ1-2	-
TGCGCCAGCAGAAAGAGTGCGGTGGACACTATACTTGATTATGGCTACACCTTC	CASRKSAVDTILDYGYTF	TRBV4-3	TRBJ1-2	-
TGTGCCAGCAGCCCGCGGGACAGGATCGCCGGGGACAAAAACATTCAGTACTTC	CASSPRDRIAGDKNIQYF	TRBV7-2	TRBJ2-4	TRBD1
TGTGCCAGCAGCCCGGACAGGGGGTGGCCCGAGCAGTACTTC	CASSPDRGWPEQYF	TRBV7-2	TRBJ2-7	TRBD1
TGTGCCAGCAGTGAAGTTGCAGGGGCCGGGGAGCTGTTTTTT	CASSEVAGAGELFF	TRBV2	TRBJ2-2	-
TGCGCCAGCAGCCAAGAAAGGGACAGGGCGGTTTACAATGAGCAGTTCTTC	CASSQERDRAVYNEQFF	TRBV4-3	TRBJ2-1	TRBD1
TGTGCCAGTAGCCCAGGACAGGGTTACACAGATACGCAGTATTTT	CASSPGQGYTDTQYF	TRBV19	TRBJ2-3	TRBD1
TGTGCCAGCAGCCTAGAAGGGGGGGGAGAGACCCAGTACTTC	CASSLEGGGETQYF	TRBV6-1	TRBJ2-5	-
TGTGCCAGCAGCCCACGGACAGGGGGCGCAATCTATGAGCAGTTCTTC	CASSPRTGGAIYEQFF	TRBV7-3	TRBJ2-1	TRBD1
TGCGCCAGCAGCTTGGGGCCAGGGAAAGAGACCCAGTACTTC	CASSLGPGKETQYF	TRBV5-1	TRBJ2-5	-
TGTGCCAGCAGTTACTTGACAGGGGGTGAGCAGTACTTC	CASSYLTGGEQYF	TRBV6-5	TRBJ2-7	TRBD1
TGTGCCAGCACCCCCTTGACCGGGACAGGGCAATACGAGCAGTACTTC	CASTPLTGTGQYEQYF	TRBV28	TRBJ2-7	TRBD1
TGTGCTAGCAGCGTCCGGCGGACAGGGTTGATGAATGAGCAGTTCTTC	CASSVRRTGLMNEQFF	TRBV7-7	TRBJ2-1	TRBD1
TGTGCCAGCAGCCAAAAATGGGAAAGGGAGTACAATGAGCAGTTCTTC	CASSQKWEREYNEQFF	TRBV4-2	TRBJ2-1	-